A selection of T cell receptor beta chains follows, all from one sample in a study of beta chain features in type 1 diabetes. Clones were read by immunoSEQ multiplex PCR, and TCRdb kept only the in-frame ones, dropping some. Of about 620,000 clones detected, roughly a sixth appear once; the ten largest clones hold under 0.095%. Sequences were obtained from naive CD4+ T cells from blood. These receptors were obtained from a man aged 18 to 30 in good health. CDR3s leave out the opening cysteine and the closing phenylalanine or tryptophan. A D gene is named only where the DNA matches it firmly.

D gene: -
V gene: TRBV2
J gene: TRBJ1-2
CDR3 protein: ASSGLGPGYGYT

D gene: -
V gene: TRBV30
J gene: TRBJ1-2
CDR3 protein: AWSRQAQSYGYT

D gene: -
V gene: TRBV4-3
J gene: TRBJ2-7
CDR3 protein: ASSQEAGLSSYEQY

D gene: -
V gene: TRBV5-1
J gene: TRBJ2-7
CDR3 protein: ASSLDGEQY

D gene: TRBD2
V gene: TRBV10-3
J gene: TRBJ2-1
CDR3 protein: AIRESGGVFNEQF

D gene: TRBD1
V gene: TRBV5-4
J gene: TRBJ2-5
CDR3 protein: ASSPYKTGVGETQY

D gene: -
V gene: TRBV14
J gene: TRBJ2-5
CDR3 protein: ASSSGSRTQY

D gene: -
V gene: TRBV15
J gene: TRBJ2-7
CDR3 protein: ATSRDAGYEQY

D gene: -
V gene: TRBV7-2
J gene: TRBJ1-1
CDR3 protein: ASSSKGGNTEAF

D gene: TRBD1
V gene: TRBV5-1
J gene: TRBJ1-5
CDR3 protein: ASSLGITGGNQPQH

D gene: -
V gene: TRBV6-5
J gene: TRBJ2-1
CDR3 protein: ASKRLDEQF

D gene: TRBD1
V gene: TRBV6-5
J gene: TRBJ1-6
CDR3 protein: ASIPQGSLNSPLH

D gene: -
V gene: TRBV27
J gene: TRBJ1-2
CDR3 protein: ASSSGRGTPANYGYT

D gene: -
V gene: TRBV7-9
J gene: TRBJ1-1
CDR3 protein: ASSLGSGSSAF

D gene: TRBD1
V gene: TRBV6-1
J gene: TRBJ2-7
CDR3 protein: ASRPGQGGYEQY

D gene: TRBD1
V gene: TRBV29-1
J gene: TRBJ1-5
CDR3 protein: SATGTGPDQPQH

D gene: -
V gene: TRBV5-6
J gene: TRBJ2-3
CDR3 protein: ASSMAAGSPIPY

D gene: -
V gene: TRBV5-1
J gene: TRBJ2-5
CDR3 protein: ASSLEAGVQTQY

D gene: -
V gene: TRBV29-1
J gene: TRBJ2-3
CDR3 protein: SVRTDTDTQY

D gene: TRBD1
V gene: TRBV29-1
J gene: TRBJ2-7
CDR3 protein: SGLRQGSYEQY

D gene: TRBD1
V gene: TRBV19
J gene: TRBJ2-2
CDR3 protein: ASSTHRGMGTGELF

D gene: -
V gene: TRBV19
J gene: TRBJ2-4
CDR3 protein: ASSIASFVKNIQY

D gene: TRBD1
V gene: TRBV2
J gene: TRBJ1-5
CDR3 protein: ASSVQGEHQPQH

D gene: -
V gene: TRBV5-1
J gene: TRBJ1-5
CDR3 protein: ASSFGTSSNQPQH

D gene: TRBD1
V gene: TRBV28
J gene: TRBJ2-7
CDR3 protein: ASSLLFRRGQGAHEQY

D gene: -
V gene: TRBV9
J gene: TRBJ2-3
CDR3 protein: ASSASLGGTDTQY

D gene: TRBD2
V gene: TRBV2
J gene: TRBJ2-1
CDR3 protein: ASHILAGIVNEQF

D gene: -
V gene: TRBV4-3
J gene: TRBJ2-3
CDR3 protein: ASSQVSHGGRSSTDTQY

D gene: -
V gene: TRBV18
J gene: TRBJ2-7
CDR3 protein: ASSPTQDYEQY

D gene: -
V gene: TRBV6-5
J gene: TRBJ1-2
CDR3 protein: ASSYGGNGYT

D gene: -
V gene: TRBV9
J gene: TRBJ2-7
CDR3 protein: ASSRGLEQY

D gene: -
V gene: TRBV6-5
J gene: TRBJ2-1
CDR3 protein: ASSYFNEQF

D gene: TRBD2
V gene: TRBV18
J gene: TRBJ2-3
CDR3 protein: ASSRTPLADTDTQY

D gene: TRBD1
V gene: TRBV19
J gene: TRBJ2-6
CDR3 protein: ASSMTSFRGFGANVLT

D gene: TRBD1
V gene: TRBV7-3
J gene: TRBJ2-5
CDR3 protein: ASSSTYSGTGVSETQY

D gene: -
V gene: TRBV4-1
J gene: TRBJ2-3
CDR3 protein: ASSQGGRALLGTDTQY

D gene: -
V gene: TRBV5-1
J gene: TRBJ2-2
CDR3 protein: ASSPPRTANTGELF

D gene: -
V gene: TRBV28
J gene: TRBJ1-1
CDR3 protein: ASIPVTNTEAF

D gene: TRBD1
V gene: TRBV9
J gene: TRBJ2-5
CDR3 protein: ASSVSGTGVAQETQY

D gene: TRBD1
V gene: TRBV7-2
J gene: TRBJ2-5
CDR3 protein: ASSLVAGQGLRETQY

D gene: -
V gene: TRBV6-6
J gene: TRBJ1-2
CDR3 protein: ASSYKGTNYGYT

D gene: TRBD1
V gene: TRBV9
J gene: TRBJ1-1
CDR3 protein: ASSGRDRENTEAF